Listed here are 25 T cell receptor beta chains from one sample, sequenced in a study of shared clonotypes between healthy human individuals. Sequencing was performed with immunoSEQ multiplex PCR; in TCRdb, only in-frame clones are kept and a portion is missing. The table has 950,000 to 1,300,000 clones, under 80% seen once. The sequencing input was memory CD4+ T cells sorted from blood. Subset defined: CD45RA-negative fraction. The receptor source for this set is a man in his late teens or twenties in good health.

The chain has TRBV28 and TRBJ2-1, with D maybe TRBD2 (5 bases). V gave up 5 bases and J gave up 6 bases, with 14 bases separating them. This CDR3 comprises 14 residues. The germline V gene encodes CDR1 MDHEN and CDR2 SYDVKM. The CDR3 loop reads CASSQIRTPNEQFF. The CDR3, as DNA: TGTGCCAGCAGTCAGATTAGGACTCCCAATGAGCAGTTCTTC.

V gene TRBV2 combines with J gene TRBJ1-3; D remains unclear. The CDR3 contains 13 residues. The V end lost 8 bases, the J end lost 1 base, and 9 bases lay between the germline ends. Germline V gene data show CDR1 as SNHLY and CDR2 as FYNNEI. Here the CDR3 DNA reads TGTGCCAGCGCAGCCGGGTCTGGAAACACCATATATTTT. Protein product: CASAAGSGNTIYF.

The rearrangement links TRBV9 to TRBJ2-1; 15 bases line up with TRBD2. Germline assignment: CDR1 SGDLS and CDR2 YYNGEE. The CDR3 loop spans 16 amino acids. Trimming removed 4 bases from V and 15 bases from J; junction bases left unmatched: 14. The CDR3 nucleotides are TGTGCCAGCAGCCCCGAGGGACTAGCGGGGGGCGGCGGAAGGTTCTTC. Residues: CASSPEGLAGGGGRFF.

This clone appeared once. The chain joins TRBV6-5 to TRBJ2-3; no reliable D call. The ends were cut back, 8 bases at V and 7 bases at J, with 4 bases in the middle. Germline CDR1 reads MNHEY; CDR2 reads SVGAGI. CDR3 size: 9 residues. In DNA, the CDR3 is TGTGCCAGCCTTCATACGCAGTATTTT. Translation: CASLHTQYF.

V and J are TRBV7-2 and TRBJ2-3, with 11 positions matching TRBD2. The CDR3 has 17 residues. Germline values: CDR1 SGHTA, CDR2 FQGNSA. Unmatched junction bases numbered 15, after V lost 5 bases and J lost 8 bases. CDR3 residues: CASSPTRLAGRPGTQYF. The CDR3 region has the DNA TGTGCCAGCAGCCCCACCAGACTAGCGGGGAGACCGGGTACGCAGTATTTT.

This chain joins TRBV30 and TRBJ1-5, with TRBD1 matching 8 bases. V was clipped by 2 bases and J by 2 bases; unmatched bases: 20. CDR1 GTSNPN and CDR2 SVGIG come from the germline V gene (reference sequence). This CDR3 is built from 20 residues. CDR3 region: CAWSKGTGNFLLRGNQPQHF. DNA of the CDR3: TGTGCCTGGAGTAAGGGGACAGGAAATTTTCTATTGAGGGGCAATCAGCCCCAGCATTTT.

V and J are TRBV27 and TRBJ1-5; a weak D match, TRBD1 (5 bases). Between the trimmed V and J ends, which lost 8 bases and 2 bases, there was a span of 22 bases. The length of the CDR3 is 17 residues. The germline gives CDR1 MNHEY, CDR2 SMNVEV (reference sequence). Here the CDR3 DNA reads TGTGCCAGCGGCAACCGGGACCTCTCTCAGGGCAATCAGCCCCAGCATTTT. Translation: CASGNRDLSQGNQPQHF.

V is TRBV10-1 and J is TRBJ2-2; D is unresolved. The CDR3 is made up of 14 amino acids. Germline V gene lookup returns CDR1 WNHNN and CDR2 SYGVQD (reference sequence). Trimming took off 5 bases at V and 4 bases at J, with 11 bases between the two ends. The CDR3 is CASSSQPATGELFF. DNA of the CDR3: TGCGCCAGCAGTTCCCAGCCGGCCACCGGGGAGCTGTTTTTT.

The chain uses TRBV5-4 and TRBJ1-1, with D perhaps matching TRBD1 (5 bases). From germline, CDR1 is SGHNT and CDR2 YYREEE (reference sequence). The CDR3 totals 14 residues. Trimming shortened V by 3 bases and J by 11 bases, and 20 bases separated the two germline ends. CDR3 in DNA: TGTGCCAGCAGCTCAGACCCGGGACGAGAAGAGGCTTTCTTT. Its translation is CASSSDPGREEAFF.

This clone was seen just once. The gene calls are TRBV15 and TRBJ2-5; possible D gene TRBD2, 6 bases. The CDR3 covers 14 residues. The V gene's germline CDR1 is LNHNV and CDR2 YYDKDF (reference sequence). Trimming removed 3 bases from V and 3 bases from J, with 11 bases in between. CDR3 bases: TGTGCCACCAGCAGGGGACGGGGGAAAGAGACCCAGTACTTC. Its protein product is CATSRGRGKETQYF.

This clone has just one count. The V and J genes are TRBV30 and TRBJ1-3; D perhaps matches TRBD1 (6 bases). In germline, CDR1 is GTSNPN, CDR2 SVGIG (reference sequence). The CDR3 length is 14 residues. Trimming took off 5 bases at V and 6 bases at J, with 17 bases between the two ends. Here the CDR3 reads CAWGRGARQNTIYF. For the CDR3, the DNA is TGTGCCTGGGGTAGGGGGGCGCGTCAAAACACCATATATTTT.

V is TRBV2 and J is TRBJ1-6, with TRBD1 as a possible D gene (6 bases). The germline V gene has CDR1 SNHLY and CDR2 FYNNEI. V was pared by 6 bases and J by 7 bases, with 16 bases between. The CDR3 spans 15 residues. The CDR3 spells CASRAGARGNSPLHF. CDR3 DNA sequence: TGTGCCAGCAGGGCAGGGGCGAGGGGGAATTCACCCCTCCACTTT.

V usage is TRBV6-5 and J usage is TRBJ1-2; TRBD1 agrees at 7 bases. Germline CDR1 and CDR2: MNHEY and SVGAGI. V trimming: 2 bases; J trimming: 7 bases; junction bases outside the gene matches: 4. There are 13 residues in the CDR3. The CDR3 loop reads CASSYRDSRGYTF. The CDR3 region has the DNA TGTGCCAGCAGTTACCGGGACAGCCGTGGCTACACCTTC.

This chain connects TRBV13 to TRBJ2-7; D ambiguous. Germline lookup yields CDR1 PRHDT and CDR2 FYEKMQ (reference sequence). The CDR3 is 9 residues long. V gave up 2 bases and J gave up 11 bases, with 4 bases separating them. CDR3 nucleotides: TGTGCCAGCAGCTTACCCAAGTACTTC. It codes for CASSLPKYF.

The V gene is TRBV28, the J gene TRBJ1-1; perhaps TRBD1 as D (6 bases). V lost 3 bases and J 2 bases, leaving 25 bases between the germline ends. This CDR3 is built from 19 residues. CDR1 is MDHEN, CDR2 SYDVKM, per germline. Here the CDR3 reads CASSFRRTGPDRHNTEAFF. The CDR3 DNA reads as TGTGCCAGCAGTTTTCGCCGAACAGGGCCCGACCGCCACAACACTGAAGCTTTCTTT.

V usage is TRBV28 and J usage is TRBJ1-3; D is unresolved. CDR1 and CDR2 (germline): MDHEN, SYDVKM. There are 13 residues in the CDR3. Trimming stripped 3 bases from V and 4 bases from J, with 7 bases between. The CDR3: CASSFLLGNTIYF. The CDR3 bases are TGTGCCAGCAGTTTTCTTTTAGGAAACACCATATATTTT.

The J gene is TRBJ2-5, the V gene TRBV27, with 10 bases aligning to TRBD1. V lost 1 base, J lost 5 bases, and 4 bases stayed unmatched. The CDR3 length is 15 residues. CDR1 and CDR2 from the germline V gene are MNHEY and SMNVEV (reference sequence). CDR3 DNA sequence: TGTGCCAGCAGTTTATTCAGGACAGGGGGGGAGACCCAGTACTTC. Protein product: CASSLFRTGGETQYF.

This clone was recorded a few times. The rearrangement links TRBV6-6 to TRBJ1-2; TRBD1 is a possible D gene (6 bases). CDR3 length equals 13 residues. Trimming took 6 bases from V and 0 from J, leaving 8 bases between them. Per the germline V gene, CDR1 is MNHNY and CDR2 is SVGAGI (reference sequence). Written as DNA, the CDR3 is TGTGCCAGCAGCAACAGGGCTAACTATGGCTACACCTTC. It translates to CASSNRANYGYTF.

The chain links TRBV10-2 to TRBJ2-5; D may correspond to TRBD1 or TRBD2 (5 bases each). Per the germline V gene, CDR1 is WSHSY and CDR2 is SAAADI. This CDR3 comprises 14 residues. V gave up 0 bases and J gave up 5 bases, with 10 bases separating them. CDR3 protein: CASSESRDRETQYF. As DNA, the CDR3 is TGCGCCAGCAGTGAGTCTAGGGACCGGGAGACCCAGTACTTC.

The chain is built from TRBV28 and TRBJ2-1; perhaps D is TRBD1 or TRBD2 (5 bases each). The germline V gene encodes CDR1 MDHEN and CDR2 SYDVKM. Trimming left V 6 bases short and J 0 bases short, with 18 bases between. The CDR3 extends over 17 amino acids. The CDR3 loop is CASSPISGTASYNEQFF. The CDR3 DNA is TGTGCCAGCAGCCCAATTTCCGGGACGGCCTCCTACAATGAGCAGTTCTTC.

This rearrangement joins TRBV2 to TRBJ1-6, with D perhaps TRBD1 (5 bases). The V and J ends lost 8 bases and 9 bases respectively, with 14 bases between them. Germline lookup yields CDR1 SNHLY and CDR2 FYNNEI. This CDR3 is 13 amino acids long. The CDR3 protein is CASCDSEFSPLHF. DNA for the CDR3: TGTGCCAGCTGCGACAGCGAATTTTCACCCCTCCACTTT.

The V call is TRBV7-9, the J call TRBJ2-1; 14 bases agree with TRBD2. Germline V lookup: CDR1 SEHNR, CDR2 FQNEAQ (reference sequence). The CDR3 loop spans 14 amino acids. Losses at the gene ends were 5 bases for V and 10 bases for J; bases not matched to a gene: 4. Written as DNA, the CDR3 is TGTGCCAGCAGCCGGACTAGCGGGAGGAACGAGCAGTTCTTC. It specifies CASSRTSGRNEQFF.

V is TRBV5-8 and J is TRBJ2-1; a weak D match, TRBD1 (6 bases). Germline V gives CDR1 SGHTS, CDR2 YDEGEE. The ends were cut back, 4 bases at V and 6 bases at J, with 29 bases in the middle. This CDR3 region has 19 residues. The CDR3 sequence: CASSRSPRTGNRNLNEQFF. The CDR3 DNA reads TGTGCCAGCAGCCGTTCACCTAGAACAGGGAATCGGAACCTCAATGAGCAGTTCTTC.

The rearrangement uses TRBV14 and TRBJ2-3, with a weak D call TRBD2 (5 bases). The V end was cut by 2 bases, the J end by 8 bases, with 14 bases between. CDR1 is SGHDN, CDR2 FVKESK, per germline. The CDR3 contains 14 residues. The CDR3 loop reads CASSQTLGGGTQYF. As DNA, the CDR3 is TGTGCCAGCAGCCAAACACTAGGAGGCGGTACGCAGTATTTT.

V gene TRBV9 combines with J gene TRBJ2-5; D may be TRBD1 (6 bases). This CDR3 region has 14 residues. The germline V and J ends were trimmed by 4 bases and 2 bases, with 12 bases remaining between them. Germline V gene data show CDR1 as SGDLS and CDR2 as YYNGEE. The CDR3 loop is CASSQFDRQETQYF. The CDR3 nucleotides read TGTGCCAGCAGCCAATTTGACAGGCAAGAGACCCAGTACTTC.